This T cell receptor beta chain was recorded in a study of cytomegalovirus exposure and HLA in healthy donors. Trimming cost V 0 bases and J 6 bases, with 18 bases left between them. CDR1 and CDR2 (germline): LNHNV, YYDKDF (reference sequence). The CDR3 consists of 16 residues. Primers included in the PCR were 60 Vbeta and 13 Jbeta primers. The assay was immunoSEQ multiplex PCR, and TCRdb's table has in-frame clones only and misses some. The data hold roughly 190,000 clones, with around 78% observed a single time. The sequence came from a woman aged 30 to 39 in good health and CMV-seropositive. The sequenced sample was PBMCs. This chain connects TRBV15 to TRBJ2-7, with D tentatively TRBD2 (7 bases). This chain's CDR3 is CATSRDREGGDGEQYF. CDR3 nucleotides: TGTGCCACCAGCAGAGATCGCGAGGGGGGGGACGGCGAGCAGTACTTC.